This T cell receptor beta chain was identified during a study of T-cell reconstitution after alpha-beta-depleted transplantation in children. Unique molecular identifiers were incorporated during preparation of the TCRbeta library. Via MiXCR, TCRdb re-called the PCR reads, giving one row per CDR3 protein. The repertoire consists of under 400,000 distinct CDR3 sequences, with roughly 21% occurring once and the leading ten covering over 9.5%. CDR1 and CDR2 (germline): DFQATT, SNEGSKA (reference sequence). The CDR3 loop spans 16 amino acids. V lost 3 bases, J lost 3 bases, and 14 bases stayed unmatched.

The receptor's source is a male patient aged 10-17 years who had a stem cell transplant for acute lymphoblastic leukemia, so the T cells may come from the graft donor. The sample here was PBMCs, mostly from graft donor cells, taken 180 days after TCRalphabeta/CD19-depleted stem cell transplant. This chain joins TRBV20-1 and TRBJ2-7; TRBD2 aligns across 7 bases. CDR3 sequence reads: CSARPRLAWPIYEQYF. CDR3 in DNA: TGCAGTGCTAGGCCCAGACTAGCATGGCCGATCTACGAGCAGTACTTC.